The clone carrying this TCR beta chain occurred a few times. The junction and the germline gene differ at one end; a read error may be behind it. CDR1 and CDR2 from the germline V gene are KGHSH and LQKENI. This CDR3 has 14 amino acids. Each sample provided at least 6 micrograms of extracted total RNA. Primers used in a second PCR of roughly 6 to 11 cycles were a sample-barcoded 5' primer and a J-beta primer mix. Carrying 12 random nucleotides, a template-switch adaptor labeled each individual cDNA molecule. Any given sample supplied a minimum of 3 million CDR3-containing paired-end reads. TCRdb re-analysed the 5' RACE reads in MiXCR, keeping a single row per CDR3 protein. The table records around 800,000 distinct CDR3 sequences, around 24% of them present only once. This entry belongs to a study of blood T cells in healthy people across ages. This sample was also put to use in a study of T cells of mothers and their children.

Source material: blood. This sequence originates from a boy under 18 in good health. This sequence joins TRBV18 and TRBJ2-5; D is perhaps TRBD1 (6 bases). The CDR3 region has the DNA TGTGCCGGCTCACCACCAGGGGTCGGAGAGACCCAGTACTTC. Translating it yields CAGSPPGVGETQYF.